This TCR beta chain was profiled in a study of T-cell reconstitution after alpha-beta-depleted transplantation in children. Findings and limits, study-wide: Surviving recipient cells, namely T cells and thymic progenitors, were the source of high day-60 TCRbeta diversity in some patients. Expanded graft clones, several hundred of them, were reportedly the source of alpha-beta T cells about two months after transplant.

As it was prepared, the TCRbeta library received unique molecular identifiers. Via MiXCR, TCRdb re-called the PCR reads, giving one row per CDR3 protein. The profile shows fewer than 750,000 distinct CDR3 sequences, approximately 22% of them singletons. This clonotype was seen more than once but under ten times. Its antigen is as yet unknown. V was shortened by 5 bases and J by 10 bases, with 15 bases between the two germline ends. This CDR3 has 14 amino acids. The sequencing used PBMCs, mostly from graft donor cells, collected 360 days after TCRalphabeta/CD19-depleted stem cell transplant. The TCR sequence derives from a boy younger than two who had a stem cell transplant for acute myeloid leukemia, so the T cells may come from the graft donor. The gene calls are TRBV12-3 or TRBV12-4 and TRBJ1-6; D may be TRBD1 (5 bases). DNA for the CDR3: TGTGCCAGCAGTCCAAGTGACTGGGGGTCACCCCTCCACTTT. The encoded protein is CASSPSDWGSPLHF.